This entry lists 24 T cell receptor beta chains sequenced from one sample in a study of T cells of healthy individuals. TCRdb re-called the 5' RACE reads through MiXCR, storing one row per CDR3 protein. Of about 57,000 distinct CDR3 sequences listed, around 15% are singletons. These receptors originate from a human donor in good health.

In its sample, this clonotype was seen once. The rearrangement uses TRBV6-4 and TRBJ2-2, with TRBD1 matching 7 bases. J lost 6 bases, V lost 0 bases, and 7 bases had no gene match. In germline, CDR1 is MRHNA, CDR2 SNTAGT. The CDR3 contains 16 residues. CDR3 sequence: CASSDSAGGVSGELFF. Written as DNA, the CDR3 is TGTGCCAGCAGTGACTCGGCAGGGGGAGTATCCGGGGAGCTGTTTTTT.

The V gene is TRBV5-1, the J gene TRBJ2-1; TRBD2 matches 9 bases. V dropped 0 bases and J dropped 7; count of bases not matched to a gene: 5. CDR1 is SGHRS and CDR2 is YFSETQ in the germline V gene. The CDR3 spans 15 residues. CDR3 in DNA: TGCGCCAGCAGCTTGGAAGGGACTAGCAAAAATGAGCAGTTCTTC. Its translation: CASSLEGTSKNEQFF.

This clonotype was seen a few times. The J gene is TRBJ2-3, the V gene TRBV7-9; no reliable D call. This CDR3 comprises 13 residues. Germline V lookup: CDR1 SEHNR, CDR2 FQNEAQ (reference sequence). The V end was cut by 3 bases, the J end by 5 bases, with 9 bases between. CDR3 amino acids: CASSFRAQDTQYF. DNA for the CDR3: TGTGCCAGCAGCTTTAGAGCGCAAGATACGCAGTATTTT.

The V gene is TRBV12-3 or TRBV12-4, the J gene TRBJ2-2, with unresolved D. Trimming removed 6 bases at V and 1 base at J, with 3 bases between. CDR3 length: 12 amino acids. This CDR3 reads CASRVNTGELFF. As DNA, the CDR3 is TGTGCCAGCAGAGTGAACACCGGGGAGCTGTTTTTT.

This clonotype was counted a few times. The V call is TRBV5-1, the J call TRBJ1-6; a possible D gene is TRBD1 (5 bases). Germline-derived CDR1 and CDR2 are SGHRS and YFSETQ. Trimming stripped 0 bases from V and 10 bases from J, with 14 bases between. The CDR3 covers 15 residues. Written as DNA, the CDR3 is TGCGCCAGCAGCTTGGCCGGAGGAAAGGGGTCACCCCTCCACTTT. Protein: CASSLAGGKGSPLHF. The complete variable domain, with remaining parts taken from reference TRBV5-1 and TRBJ1-6, reads KAGVTQTPRYLIKTRGQQVTLSCSPISGHRSVSWYQQTPGQGLQFLFEYFSETQRNKGNFPGRFSGRQFSNSRSEMNVSTLELGDSALYLCASSLAGGKGSPLHFGNGTRLTVT.

The chain employs TRBV5-1 and TRBJ2-5, with D perhaps matching TRBD2 (5 bases). V shed 2 bases and J shed 3 bases, with 17 bases lying between them. Germline V CDR1 and CDR2: SGHRS, YFSETQ. The CDR3 sequence is 16 residues long. DNA for the CDR3: TGCGCCAGCAGCTTCCTGACGAAGACTACCGAAGAGACCCAGTACTTC. Translating it yields CASSFLTKTTEETQYF.

The chain joins TRBV7-2 to TRBJ2-1; no reliable D call. The CDR3 consists of 14 residues. The V gene lost 0 bases and the J gene lost 3 bases, with 6 bases spanning the gap. Germline V gene sequence: CDR1 SGHTA, CDR2 FQGNSA. The CDR3 is CASSLAPVYNEQFF. CDR3 sequence (DNA): TGTGCCAGCAGCTTAGCCCCCGTCTACAATGAGCAGTTCTTC.

This chain links TRBV29-1 with TRBJ2-4; D is uncertain. Trimming took 4 bases from V and 0 from J, leaving 10 bases between them. Germline values: CDR1 SQVTM, CDR2 ANQGSEA. This CDR3 has 14 residues. The DNA for the CDR3 is TGCAGCGTTGGGGTTACGGGAGCCAAAAACATTCAGTACTTC. Translation gives CSVGVTGAKNIQYF.

The table lists this clonotype with many counts. The genes are TRBV20-1 and TRBJ2-5; D not resolved. In germline, CDR1 is DFQATT, CDR2 SNEGSKA (reference sequence). The CDR3 is 15 residues long. V gave up 0 bases and J gave up 5 bases, with 16 bases separating them. The CDR3 coding sequence is TGCAGTGCTAGAGATAGGATGGACCCCGGGGAGACCCAGTACTTC. Amino acid sequence: CSARDRMDPGETQYF.

The chain employs TRBV7-2 and TRBJ2-1; a weak D match, TRBD2 (6 bases). Germline CDR1 is SGHTA and CDR2 is FQGNSA. V was cut by 1 base and J by 5 bases, with 15 bases left in between. The CDR3 runs to 16 residues. For the CDR3, the DNA is TGTGCCAGCAGCTTAGTCGCCGGGACTGGACACAATGAGCAGTTCTTC. Translated: CASSLVAGTGHNEQFF.

In nucleotides, the CDR3 is TGTGCCAGCCACGGGACTATGCGGGATACGCAGTATTTT. It codes for CASHGTMRDTQYF. The V call is TRBV28, the J call TRBJ2-3; 7 positions match TRBD2. There are 13 residues in the CDR3. Per the germline V gene, CDR1 is MDHEN and CDR2 is SYDVKM. Trimming took 8 bases from V and 6 from J; bases not matched to a gene: 8. Using reference TRBV28 and TRBJ2-3 for the parts outside the CDR3, the full variable domain is DVKVTQSSRYLVKRTGEKVFLECVQDMDHENMFWYRQDPGLGLRLIYFSYDVKMKEKGDIPEGYSVSREKKERFSLILESASTNQTSMYLCASHGTMRDTQYFGPGTRLTVL.

Many counts were recorded for this clonotype. The chain employs TRBV7-2 and TRBJ2-4, with D tentatively TRBD1 or TRBD2 (5 bases each). Trimming took off 8 bases at V and 9 bases at J, with 23 bases between the two ends. The CDR3 extends over 15 amino acids. Germline-derived CDR1 and CDR2 are SGHTA and FQGNSA. CDR3 sequence reads: CASLHPSLPGGIQYF. CDR3 DNA sequence: TGTGCCAGCCTGCATCCGAGCCTCCCTGGGGGCATTCAGTACTTC.

The chain carries TRBV20-1 and TRBJ2-1, with D possibly matching TRBD1 (6 bases). The CDR3 covers 13 residues. Trimming pared 1 base from V and 5 bases from J, leaving 9 bases between. Germline V gives CDR1 DFQATT, CDR2 SNEGSKA (reference sequence). The CDR3 sequence is CSARGTVDNEQFF. The CDR3 DNA follows: TGCAGTGCTAGAGGGACAGTTGACAATGAGCAGTTCTTC.

V usage is TRBV4-2 and J usage is TRBJ2-1, with TRBD2 matching 11 bases. The ends lost 0 bases at V and 4 bases at J; junction bases unmatched: 5. The germline V gene encodes CDR1 LGHNA and CDR2 YNFKEQ. This CDR3 has 17 amino acids. The CDR3, as DNA: TGTGCCAGCAGCCAAGATAGGGGACTAGCGGCTTACAATGAGCAGTTCTTC. Its translation: CASSQDRGLAAYNEQFF.

This clonotype was detected many times. This chain links TRBV4-1 with TRBJ1-2; D gene unclear. CDR3 length: 13 residues. Germline V CDR1 and CDR2: MGHRA, YSYEKL. Trimming pared 0 bases from V and 4 bases from J, leaving 6 bases between. The CDR3 DNA follows: TGCGCCAGCAGCCAAGATCGAGGCTATGGCTACACCTTC. Its translation is CASSQDRGYGYTF.

This clonotype was recorded many times. The CDR3 DNA sequence: TGCAGCCCCGCGAGAGGGATCGATGGCTACACCTTC. Translation: CSPARGIDGYTF. The chain carries TRBV20-1 and TRBJ1-2; D uncertain. This CDR3 region has 12 residues. Looked up from germline, CDR1 is DFQATT and CDR2 is SNEGSKA (reference sequence).

This clonotype was seen at least ten times. The V gene is TRBV20-1, the J gene TRBJ2-5, with unresolved D. Looked up from germline, CDR1 is DFQATT and CDR2 is SNEGSKA (reference sequence). This CDR3 contains 14 residues. V was clipped by 3 bases and J by 1 base, with 12 bases between them. The CDR3 sequence is CSARGPVSQETQYF. The CDR3 DNA follows: TGCAGTGCTAGGGGCCCTGTAAGCCAAGAGACCCAGTACTTC.

This clonotype was seen repeatedly, ten times or more. This chain's CDR3 is CASGSQGNYTDTQYF. In DNA, the CDR3 is TGTGCTAGTGGTTCCCAGGGGAACTATACAGATACGCAGTATTTT. The chain combines TRBV12-5 with TRBJ2-3; perhaps TRBD1 as D (6 bases). This CDR3 region has 15 residues. CDR1 and CDR2 (germline): LGHNT, FRNRAP. Trimming removed 4 bases at V and 3 bases at J, with 14 bases between.

In the case of this clonotype: A single base separates this from a much larger clone, so it may be a read error. J is TRBJ1-5 and V is TRBV7-9; D ambiguous. Germline lookup yields CDR1 SEHNR and CDR2 FQNEAQ (reference sequence). CDR3 length: 12 residues. Trimming took off 5 bases at V and 7 bases at J, with 9 bases between the two ends. CDR3 loop: CASSHGEQPQHF. The DNA for the CDR3 is TGTGCCAGCAGCCATGGGGAACAGCCCCAGCATTTT.

This chain links TRBV7-9 with TRBJ2-1, with 9 bases lining up with TRBD2. Germline CDR1 SEHNR, CDR2 FQNEAQ (reference sequence). The CDR3 runs to 14 residues. With V trimmed by 6 bases and J by 6 bases, 6 bases remained unmatched. The CDR3 sequence is CASRSSGTVNEQFF. In nucleotides, the CDR3 is TGTGCCAGCAGATCTAGCGGGACGGTCAATGAGCAGTTCTTC.

A few counts support this clonotype. V usage is TRBV24-1 and J usage is TRBJ2-2; TRBD2 agrees at 8 bases. The junction had 4 bases not matched to a gene; V was cut back by 4 bases and J by 1 base. Germline CDR1 KGHDR, CDR2 SFDVKD. The CDR3 is made up of 16 amino acids. CDR3 protein: CATSDPLAGNTGELFF. The CDR3 DNA reads TGTGCCACCAGTGACCCTCTAGCGGGGAACACCGGGGAGCTGTTTTTT.

This clonotype occurred many times. The V gene is TRBV7-2, the J gene TRBJ1-2; unclear D gene. Germline V CDR1 and CDR2: SGHTA, FQGNSA. V was cut by 2 bases and J by 2 bases, with 9 bases left in between. This CDR3 comprises 14 residues. CDR3 protein: CASSLTPGNYGYTF. The CDR3 bases are TGTGCCAGCAGCTTAACCCCGGGGAACTATGGCTACACCTTC. The variable domain in full, with the rest retrieved from reference TRBV7-2 and TRBJ1-2, is GAGVSQSPSNKVTEKGKDVELRCDPISGHTALYWYRQSLGQGLEFLIYFQGNSAPDKSGLPSDRFSAERTGGSVSTLTIQRTQQEDSAVYLCASSLTPGNYGYTFGSGTRLTVV.

As concerns this clonotype: Since a much larger clone is just one base distant, this may be a read error. The chain combines TRBV2 with TRBJ2-1, with unresolved D. The CDR3 spans 11 residues. Germline CDR1 SNHLY, CDR2 FYNNEI. CDR3 in amino acids: CASRDLNGQFF. The DNA for the CDR3 is TGTGCCAGCAGGGACCTCAATGGGCAGTTCTTC.

The chain carries TRBV20-1 and TRBJ1-1, with a possible D match to TRBD1 (5 bases). V lost 6 bases and J 3 bases, leaving 17 bases between the germline ends. Germline V gene sequence: CDR1 DFQATT, CDR2 SNEGSKA (reference sequence). The CDR3 spans 14 residues. The CDR3 nucleotides are TGCAGTGCGTGTTTCCGGGGAGGGGACACTGAAGCTTTCTTT. It yields the protein CSACFRGGDTEAFF.